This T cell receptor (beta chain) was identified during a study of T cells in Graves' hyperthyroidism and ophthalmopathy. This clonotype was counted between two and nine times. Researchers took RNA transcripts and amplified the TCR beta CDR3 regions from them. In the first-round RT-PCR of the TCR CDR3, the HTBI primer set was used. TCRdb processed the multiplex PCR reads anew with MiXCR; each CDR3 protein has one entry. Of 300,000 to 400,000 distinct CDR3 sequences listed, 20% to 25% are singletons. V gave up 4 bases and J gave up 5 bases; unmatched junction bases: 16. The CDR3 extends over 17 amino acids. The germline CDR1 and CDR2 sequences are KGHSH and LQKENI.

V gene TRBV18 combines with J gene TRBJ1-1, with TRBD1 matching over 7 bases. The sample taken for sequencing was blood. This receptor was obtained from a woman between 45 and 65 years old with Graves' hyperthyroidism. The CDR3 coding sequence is TGTGCCAGCTCACAAAAAAGACAGGGTGGGTCAACGACTGAAGCTTTCTTT. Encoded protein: CASSQKRQGGSTTEAFF. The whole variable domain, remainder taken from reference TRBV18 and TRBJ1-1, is NAGVMQNPRHLVRRRGQEARLRCSPMKGHSHVYWYRQLPEEGLKFMVYLQKENIIDESGMPKERFSAEFPKEGPSILRIQQVVRGDSAAYFCASSQKRQGGSTTEAFFGQGTRLTVV.